This TCR beta chain was observed in a study of a mutant IDH1 vaccine in newly diagnosed glioma. As for the study in general: The treated group averaged approximately 42 years old and was about 60% male, approximately 40% female. Held at week 35, visit V12 was the safety follow-up, and visit V13 followed at week 47. Findings and limits, study-wide: Variations in leading peripheral T cell clonotypes appeared to have no connection with pseudoprogression. There were vaccine-induced immune responses in 90% to 95% of the patients.

Time point given: week 35, safety follow-up. The study gave 300 ug of mutant IDH1 20-mer peptide per vaccine dose, with topical imiquimod. In regard to this clone: Antigen unknown.

Germline V CDR1 and CDR2: SGHRS, YFSETQ. The CDR3 is made up of 15 amino acids. The germline V and J ends were trimmed by 0 bases and 0 bases, with 8 bases remaining between them. The repertoire was sequenced with immunoSEQ multiplex PCR; TCRdb's copy has only in-frame clones and lacks some. The sample yields more than 55,000 clones, around four fifths seen once. The chain has TRBV5-1 and TRBJ2-3; unclear D gene. This clonotype was obtained from a man in his thirties or forties with glioma. The sequencing here drew on PBMCs, taken from a glioma patient whose treatment included an IDH1 peptide vaccine. For the CDR3, the DNA is TGCGCCAGCAGCTTGGGTACACCAAGCACAGATACGCAGTATTTT. Protein: CASSLGTPSTDTQYF. Based on the CDR3 plus reference TRBV5-1 and TRBJ2-3, the full variable domain is KAGVTQTPRYLIKTRGQQVTLSCSPISGHRSVSWYQQTPGQGLQFLFEYFSETQRNKGNFPGRFSGRQFSNSRSEMNVSTLELGDSALYLCASSLGTPSTDTQYFGPGTRLTVL.